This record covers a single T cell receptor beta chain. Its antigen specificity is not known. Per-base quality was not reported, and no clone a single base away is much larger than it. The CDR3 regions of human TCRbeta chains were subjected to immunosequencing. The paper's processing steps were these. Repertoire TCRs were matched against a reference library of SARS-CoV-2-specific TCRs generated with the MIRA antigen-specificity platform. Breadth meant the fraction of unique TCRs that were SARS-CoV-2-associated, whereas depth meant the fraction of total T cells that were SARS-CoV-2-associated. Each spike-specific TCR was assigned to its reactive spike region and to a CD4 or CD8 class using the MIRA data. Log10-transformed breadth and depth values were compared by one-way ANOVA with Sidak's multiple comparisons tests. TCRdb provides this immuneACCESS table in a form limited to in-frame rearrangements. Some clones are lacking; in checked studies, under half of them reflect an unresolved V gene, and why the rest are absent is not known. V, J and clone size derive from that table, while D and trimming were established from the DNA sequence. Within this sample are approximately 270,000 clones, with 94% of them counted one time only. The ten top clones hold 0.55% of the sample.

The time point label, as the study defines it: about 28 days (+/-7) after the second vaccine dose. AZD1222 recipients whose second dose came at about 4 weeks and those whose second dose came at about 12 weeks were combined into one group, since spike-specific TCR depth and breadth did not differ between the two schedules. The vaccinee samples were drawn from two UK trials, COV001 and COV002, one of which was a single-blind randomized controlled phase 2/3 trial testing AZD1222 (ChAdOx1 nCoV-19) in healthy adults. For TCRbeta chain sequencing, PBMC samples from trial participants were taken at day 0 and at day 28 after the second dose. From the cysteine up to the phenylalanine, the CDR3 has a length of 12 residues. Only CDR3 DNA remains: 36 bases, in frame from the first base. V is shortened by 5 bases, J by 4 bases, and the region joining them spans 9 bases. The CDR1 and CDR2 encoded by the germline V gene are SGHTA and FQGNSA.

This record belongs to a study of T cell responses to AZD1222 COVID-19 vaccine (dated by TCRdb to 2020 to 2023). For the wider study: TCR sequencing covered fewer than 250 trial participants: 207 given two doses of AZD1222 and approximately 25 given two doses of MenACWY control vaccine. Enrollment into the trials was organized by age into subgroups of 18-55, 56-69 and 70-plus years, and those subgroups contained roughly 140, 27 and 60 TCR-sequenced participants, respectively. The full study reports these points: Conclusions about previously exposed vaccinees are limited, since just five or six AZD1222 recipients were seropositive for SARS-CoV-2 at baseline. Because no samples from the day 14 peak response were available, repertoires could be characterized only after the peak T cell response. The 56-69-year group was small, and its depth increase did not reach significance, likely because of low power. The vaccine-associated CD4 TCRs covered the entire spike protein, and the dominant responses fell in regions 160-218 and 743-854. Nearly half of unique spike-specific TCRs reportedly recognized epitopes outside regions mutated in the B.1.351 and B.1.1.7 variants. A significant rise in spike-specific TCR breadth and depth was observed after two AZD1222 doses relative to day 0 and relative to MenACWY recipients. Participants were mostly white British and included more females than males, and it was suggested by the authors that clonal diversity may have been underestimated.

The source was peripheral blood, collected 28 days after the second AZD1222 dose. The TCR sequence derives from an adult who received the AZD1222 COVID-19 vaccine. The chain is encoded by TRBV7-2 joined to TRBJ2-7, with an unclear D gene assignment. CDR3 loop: CASSLNTYEQYF. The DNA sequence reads TGTGCCAGCAGCCTAAATACTTACGAGCAGTACTTC.